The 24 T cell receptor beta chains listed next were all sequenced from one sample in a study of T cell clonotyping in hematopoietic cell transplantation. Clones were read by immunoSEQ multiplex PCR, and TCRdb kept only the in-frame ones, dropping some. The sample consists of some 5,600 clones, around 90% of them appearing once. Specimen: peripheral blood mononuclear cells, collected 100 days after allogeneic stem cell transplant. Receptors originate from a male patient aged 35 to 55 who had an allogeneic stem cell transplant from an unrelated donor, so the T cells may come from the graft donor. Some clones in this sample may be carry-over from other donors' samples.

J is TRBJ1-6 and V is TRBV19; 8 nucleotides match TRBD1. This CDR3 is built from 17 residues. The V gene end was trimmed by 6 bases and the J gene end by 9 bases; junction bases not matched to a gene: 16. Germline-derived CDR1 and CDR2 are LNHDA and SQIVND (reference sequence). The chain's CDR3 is CASRLATGTGASSPLHF. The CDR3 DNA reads TGTGCCAGTAGACTCGCTACGGGGACAGGAGCTTCTTCACCCCTCCACTTT.

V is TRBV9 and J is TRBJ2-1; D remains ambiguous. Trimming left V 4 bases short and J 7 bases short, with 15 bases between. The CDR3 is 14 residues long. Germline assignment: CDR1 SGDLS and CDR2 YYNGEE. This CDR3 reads CASSPSGVLNEQFF. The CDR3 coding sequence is TGTGCCAGCAGCCCATCTGGGGTACTTAATGAGCAGTTCTTC.

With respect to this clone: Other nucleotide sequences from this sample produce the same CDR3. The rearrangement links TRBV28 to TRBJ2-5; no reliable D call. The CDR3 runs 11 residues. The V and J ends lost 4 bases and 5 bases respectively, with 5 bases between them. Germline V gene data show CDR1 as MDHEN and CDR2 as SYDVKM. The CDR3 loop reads CASSSLETQYF. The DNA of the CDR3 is TGTGCCAGCAGTTCTTTGGAGACCCAGTACTTC. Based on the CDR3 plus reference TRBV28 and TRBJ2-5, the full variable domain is DVKVTQSSRYLVKRTGEKVFLECVQDMDHENMFWYRQDPGLGLRLIYFSYDVKMKEKGDIPEGYSVSREKKERFSLILESASTNQTSMYLCASSSLETQYFGPGTRLLVL.

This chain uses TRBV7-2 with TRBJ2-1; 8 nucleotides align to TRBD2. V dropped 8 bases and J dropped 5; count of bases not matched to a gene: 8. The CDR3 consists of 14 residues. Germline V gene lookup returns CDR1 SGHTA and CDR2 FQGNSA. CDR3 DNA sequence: TGTGCCAGCGGACGGCGGGGGGATAACAATGAGCAGTTCTTC. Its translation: CASGRRGDNNEQFF.

The CDR3 loop is CSIRTASNQPQHF. The CDR3 DNA follows: TGCAGCATCCGGACAGCGAGCAATCAGCCCCAGCATTTT. The chain combines TRBV29-1 with TRBJ1-5, with D possibly matching TRBD1 (6 bases). Germline V CDR1 and CDR2: SQVTM, ANQGSEA. The CDR3 consists of 13 residues. Between the trimmed V and J ends, which lost 8 bases and 1 base, there was a span of 12 bases.

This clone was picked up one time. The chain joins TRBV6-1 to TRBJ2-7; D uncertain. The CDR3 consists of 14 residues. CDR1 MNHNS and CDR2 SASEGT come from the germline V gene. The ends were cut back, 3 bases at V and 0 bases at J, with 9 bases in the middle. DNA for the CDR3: TGTGCCAGCAGTGAGGTGGGGATCTCCTACGAGCAGTACTTC. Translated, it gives CASSEVGISYEQYF.

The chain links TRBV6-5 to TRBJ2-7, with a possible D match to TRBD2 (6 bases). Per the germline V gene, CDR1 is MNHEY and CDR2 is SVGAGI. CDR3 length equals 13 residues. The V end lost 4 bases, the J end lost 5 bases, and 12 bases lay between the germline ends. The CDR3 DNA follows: TGTGCCAGCAGTTCGGGACTGTTAGACGAGCAGTACTTC. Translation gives CASSSGLLDEQYF.

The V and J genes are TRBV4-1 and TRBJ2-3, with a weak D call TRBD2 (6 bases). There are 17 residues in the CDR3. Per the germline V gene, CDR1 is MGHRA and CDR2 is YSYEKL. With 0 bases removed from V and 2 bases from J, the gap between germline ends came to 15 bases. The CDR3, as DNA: TGCGCCAGCAGCCAAGAGGGGGGACTTTCCTACACAGATACGCAGTATTTT. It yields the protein CASSQEGGLSYTDTQYF.

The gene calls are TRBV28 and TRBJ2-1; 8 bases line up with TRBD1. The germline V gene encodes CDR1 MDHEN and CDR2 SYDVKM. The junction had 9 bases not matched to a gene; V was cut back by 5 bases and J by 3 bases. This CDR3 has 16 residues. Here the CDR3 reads CASSGDRGFLYNEQFF. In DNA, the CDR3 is TGTGCCAGCAGTGGAGACAGGGGTTTTCTCTACAATGAGCAGTTCTTC. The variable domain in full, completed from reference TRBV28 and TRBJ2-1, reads DVKVTQSSRYLVKRTGEKVFLECVQDMDHENMFWYRQDPGLGLRLIYFSYDVKMKEKGDIPEGYSVSREKKERFSLILESASTNQTSMYLCASSGDRGFLYNEQFFGPGTRLTVL.

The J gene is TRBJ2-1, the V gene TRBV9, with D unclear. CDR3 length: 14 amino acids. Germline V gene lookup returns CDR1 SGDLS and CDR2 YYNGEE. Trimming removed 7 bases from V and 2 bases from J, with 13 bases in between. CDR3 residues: CASGPSWAYNEQFF. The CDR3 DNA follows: TGTGCCAGCGGCCCGTCATGGGCCTACAATGAGCAGTTCTTC.

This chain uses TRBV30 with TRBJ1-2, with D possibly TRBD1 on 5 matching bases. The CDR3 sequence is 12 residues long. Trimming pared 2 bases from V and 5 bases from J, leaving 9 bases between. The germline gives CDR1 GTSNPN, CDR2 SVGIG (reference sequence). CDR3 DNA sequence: TGTGCCTGGAGTTCAGGGAATTATGGCTACACCTTC. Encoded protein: CAWSSGNYGYTF.

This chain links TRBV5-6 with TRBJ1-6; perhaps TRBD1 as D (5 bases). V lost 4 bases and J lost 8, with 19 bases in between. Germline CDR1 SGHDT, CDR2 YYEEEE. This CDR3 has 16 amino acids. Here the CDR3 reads CASSHTGREGYSPLHF. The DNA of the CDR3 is TGTGCCAGCAGCCATACTGGCAGGGAGGGCTATTCACCCCTCCACTTT.

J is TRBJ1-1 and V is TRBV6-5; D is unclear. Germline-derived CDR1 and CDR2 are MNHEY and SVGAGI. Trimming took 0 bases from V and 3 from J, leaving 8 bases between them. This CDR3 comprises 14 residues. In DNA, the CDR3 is TGTGCCAGCAGTTACTCTTTCCTAGACACTGAAGCTTTCTTT. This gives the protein CASSYSFLDTEAFF.

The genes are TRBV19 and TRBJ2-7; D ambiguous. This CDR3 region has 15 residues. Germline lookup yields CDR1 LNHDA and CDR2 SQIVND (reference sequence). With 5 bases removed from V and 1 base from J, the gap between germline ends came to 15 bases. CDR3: CASSPTRTKSYEQYF. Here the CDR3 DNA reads TGTGCCAGTAGTCCGACGAGGACGAAATCCTACGAGCAGTACTTC.

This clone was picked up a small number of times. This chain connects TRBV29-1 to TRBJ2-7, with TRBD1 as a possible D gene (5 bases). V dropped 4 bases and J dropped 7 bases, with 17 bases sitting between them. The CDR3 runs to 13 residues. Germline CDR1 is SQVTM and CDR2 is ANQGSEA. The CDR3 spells CSVAGIGGTEQYF. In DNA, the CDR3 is TGCAGCGTTGCAGGGATTGGCGGAACTGAGCAGTACTTC.

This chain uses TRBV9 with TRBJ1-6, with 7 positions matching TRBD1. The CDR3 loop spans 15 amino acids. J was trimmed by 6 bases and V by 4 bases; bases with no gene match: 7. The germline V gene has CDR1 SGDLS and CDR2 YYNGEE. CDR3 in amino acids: CASSTGDSTNSPLHF. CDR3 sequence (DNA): TGTGCCAGCAGCACCGGGGACAGCACTAATTCACCCCTCCACTTT.

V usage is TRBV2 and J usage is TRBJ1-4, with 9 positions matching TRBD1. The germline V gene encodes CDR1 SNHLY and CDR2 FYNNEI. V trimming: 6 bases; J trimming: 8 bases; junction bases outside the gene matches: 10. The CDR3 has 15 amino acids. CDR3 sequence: CASSTQGARVEKLFF. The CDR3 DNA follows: TGTGCCAGCAGCACACAGGGGGCTAGGGTAGAAAAACTGTTTTTT.

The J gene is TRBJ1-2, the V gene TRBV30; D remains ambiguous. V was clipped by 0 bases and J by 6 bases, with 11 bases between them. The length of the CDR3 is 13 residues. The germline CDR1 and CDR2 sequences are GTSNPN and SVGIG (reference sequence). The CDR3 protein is CAWSVLAEDGYTF. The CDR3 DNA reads TGTGCCTGGAGTGTACTAGCGGAGGATGGCTACACCTTC.

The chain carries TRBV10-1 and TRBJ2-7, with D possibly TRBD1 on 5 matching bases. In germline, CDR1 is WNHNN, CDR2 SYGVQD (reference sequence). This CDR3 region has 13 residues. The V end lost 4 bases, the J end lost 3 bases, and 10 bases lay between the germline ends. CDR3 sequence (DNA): TGCGCCAGCAGTGGGGGCGGCTTCTACGAGCAGTACTTC. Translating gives CASSGGGFYEQYF.

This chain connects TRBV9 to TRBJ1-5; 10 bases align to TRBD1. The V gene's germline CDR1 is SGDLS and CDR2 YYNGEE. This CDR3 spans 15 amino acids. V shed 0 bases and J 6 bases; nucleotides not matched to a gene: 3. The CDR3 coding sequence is TGTGCCAGCAGCGTAGGATGGACAGGGGGTCAGCCCCAGCATTTT. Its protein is CASSVGWTGGQPQHF.

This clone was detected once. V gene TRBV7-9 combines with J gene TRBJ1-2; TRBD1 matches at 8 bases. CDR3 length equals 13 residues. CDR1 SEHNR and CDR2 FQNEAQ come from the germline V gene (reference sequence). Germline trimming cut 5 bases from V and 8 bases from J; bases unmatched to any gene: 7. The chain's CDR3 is CASSATGVGGYTF. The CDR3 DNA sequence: TGTGCCAGCAGCGCGACAGGGGTCGGCGGCTACACCTTC.

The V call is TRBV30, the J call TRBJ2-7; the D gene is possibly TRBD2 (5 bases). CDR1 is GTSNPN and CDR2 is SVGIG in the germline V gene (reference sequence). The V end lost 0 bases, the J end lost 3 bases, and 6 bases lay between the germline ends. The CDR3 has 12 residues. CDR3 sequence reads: CAWSVRGYEQYF. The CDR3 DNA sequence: TGTGCCTGGAGTGTACGGGGCTACGAGCAGTACTTC. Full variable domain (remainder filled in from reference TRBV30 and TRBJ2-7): SQTIHQWPATLVQPVGSPLSLECTVEGTSNPNLYWYRQAAGRGLQLLFYSVGIGQISSEVPQNLSASRPQDRQFILSSKKLLLSDSGFYLCAWSVRGYEQYFGPGTRLTVT.

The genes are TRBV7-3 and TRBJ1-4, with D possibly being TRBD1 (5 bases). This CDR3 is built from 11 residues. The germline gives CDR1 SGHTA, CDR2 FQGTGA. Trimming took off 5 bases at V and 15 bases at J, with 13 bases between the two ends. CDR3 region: CASSPWGLLFF. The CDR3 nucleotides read TGTGCCAGCAGCCCCTGGGGGTTATTGTTTTTT. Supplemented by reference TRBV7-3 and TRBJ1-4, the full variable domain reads GAGVSQTPSNKVTEKGKYVELRCDPISGHTALYWYRQSLGQGPEFLIYFQGTGAADDSGLPNDRFFAVRPEGSVSTLKIQRTERGDSAVYLCASSPWGLLFFGSGTQLSVL.

DNA for the CDR3: TGTGCCAGCAGCTTGGACGCGGCGGGGATTTTTCCCCAGCATTTT. It translates to CASSLDAAGIFPQHF. V and J are TRBV7-2 and TRBJ1-5, with D unclear. This CDR3 region has 15 residues. Trimming cost V 3 bases and J 10 bases, with 19 bases left between them. The germline V gene has CDR1 SGHTA and CDR2 FQGNSA.